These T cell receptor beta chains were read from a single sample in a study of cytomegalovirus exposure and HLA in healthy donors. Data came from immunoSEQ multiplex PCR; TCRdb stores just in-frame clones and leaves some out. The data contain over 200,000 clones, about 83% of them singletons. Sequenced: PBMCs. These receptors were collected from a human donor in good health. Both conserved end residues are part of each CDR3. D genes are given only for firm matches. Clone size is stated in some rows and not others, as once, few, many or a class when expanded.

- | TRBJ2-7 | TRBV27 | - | CASSQYKGMRGNEQYF | TGTGCCAGCAGTCAATACAAGGGAATGAGGGGGAACGAGCAGTACTTC
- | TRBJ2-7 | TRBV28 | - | CASSLVREQYF | TGTGCCAGCAGTTTAGTGCGAGAGCAGTACTTC
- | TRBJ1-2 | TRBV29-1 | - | CSVEDRSGYTF | TGCAGCGTTGAAGATCGGAGTGGCTACACCTTC
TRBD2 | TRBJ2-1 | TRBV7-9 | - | CASSLEPSGGQFF | TGTGCCAGCAGCTTAGAACCCAGCGGGGGGCAGTTCTTC
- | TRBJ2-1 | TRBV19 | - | CASSVADWNNEQFF | TGTGCCAGTAGTGTGGCAGACTGGAACAATGAGCAGTTCTTC
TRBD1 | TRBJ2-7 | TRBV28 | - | CASSKLPGTGFDLYFYEQYF | TGTGCCAGCAGCAAACTTCCCGGGACAGGATTCGACCTATATTTCTACGAGCAGTACTTC
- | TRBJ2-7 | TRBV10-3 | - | CATMEVPYEQYF | TGTGCCACCATGGAGGTTCCCTACGAGCAGTACTTC
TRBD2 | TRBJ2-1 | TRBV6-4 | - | CASRAGGEFGEQFF | TGTGCCAGCAGAGCTGGGGGGGAGTTCGGGGAGCAGTTCTTC
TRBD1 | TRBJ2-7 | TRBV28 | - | CASSSTGTGDSYEQYF | TGTGCCAGCAGCTCTACCGGGACAGGGGACTCCTACGAGCAGTACTTC
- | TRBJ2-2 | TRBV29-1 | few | CSVDRVGTGELFF | TGCAGCGTTGACAGGGTGGGCACCGGGGAGCTGTTTTTT
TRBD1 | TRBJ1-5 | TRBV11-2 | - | CASSSTGPNQPQHF | TGTGCCAGCAGCTCGACAGGGCCCAATCAGCCCCAGCATTTT
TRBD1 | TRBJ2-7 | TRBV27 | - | CASSLVGTGYYEQYF | TGTGCCAGCAGTTTAGTCGGGACAGGGTACTACGAGCAGTACTTC
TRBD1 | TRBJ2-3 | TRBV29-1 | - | CSVAQTGYPDTQYF | TGCAGCGTGGCTCAGACAGGGTATCCAGATACGCAGTATTTT
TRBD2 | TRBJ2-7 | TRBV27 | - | CASSFFLAGAYEQYF | TGTGCCAGCAGTTTTTTCCTAGCGGGAGCCTACGAGCAGTACTTC
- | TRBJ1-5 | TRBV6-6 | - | CASTPVGRVNQPQHF | TGTGCCAGCACGCCCGTGGGCAGGGTCAATCAGCCCCAGCATTTT
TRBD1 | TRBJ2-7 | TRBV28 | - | CASSPGGQGTEQYF | TGTGCCAGCAGTCCAGGGGGTCAAGGAACCGAGCAGTACTTC
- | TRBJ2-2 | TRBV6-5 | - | CASSYRESSTGELFF | TGTGCCAGCAGTTACAGGGAGAGTTCCACCGGGGAGCTGTTTTTT
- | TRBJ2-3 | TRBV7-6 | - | CASSLVRGSTDTQYF | TGTGCCAGCAGCTTAGTGCGGGGCAGCACAGATACGCAGTATTTT
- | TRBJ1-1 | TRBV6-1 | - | CASSVREGRWTEAFF | TGTGCCAGCAGTGTAAGGGAGGGCCGGTGGACTGAAGCTTTCTTT
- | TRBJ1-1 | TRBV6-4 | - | CASSEGGNTEAFF | TGTGCCAGCAGTGAAGGGGGGAACACTGAAGCTTTCTTT
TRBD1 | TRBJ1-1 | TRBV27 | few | CASRATNRGTEAFF | TGTGCCAGCCGGGCAACTAACAGGGGGACTGAAGCTTTCTTT
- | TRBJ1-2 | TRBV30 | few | CAWSLRGGDNYGYTF | TGTGCCTGGAGTCTGCGGGGAGGAGATAACTATGGCTACACCTTC
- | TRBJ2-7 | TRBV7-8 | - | CASSPGEREQYF | TGTGCCAGCAGCCCGGGGGAGCGCGAGCAGTACTTC
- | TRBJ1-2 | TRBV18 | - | CASSPAGRLGGYTF | TGTGCCAGCTCACCGGCGGGGCGCCTGGGAGGCTACACCTTC
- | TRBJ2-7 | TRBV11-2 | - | CASSFGAATLIEQYF | TGTGCCAGCAGCTTTGGGGCAGCTACCCTAATCGAGCAGTACTTC
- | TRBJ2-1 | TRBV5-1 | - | CASSLWSSQEKGYNEQFF | TGCGCCAGCAGCTTGTGGTCTTCACAGGAAAAAGGATACAATGAGCAGTTCTTC
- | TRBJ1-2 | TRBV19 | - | CASKFPTGANYGYTF | TGTGCCAGTAAATTCCCGACAGGAGCCAACTATGGCTACACCTTC
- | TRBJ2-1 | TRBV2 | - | CASSVLVLDNEQFF | TGTGCCAGCAGTGTCCTAGTTCTAGACAATGAGCAGTTCTTC
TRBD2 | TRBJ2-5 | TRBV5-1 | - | CASSLAGLAGGRETQYF | TGCGCCAGCAGCTTGGCGGGACTAGCGGGAGGGAGAGAGACCCAGTACTTC
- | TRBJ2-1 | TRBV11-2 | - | CASSSYQGHSSYNEQFF | TGTGCCAGCAGCTCATATCAAGGACACAGCTCCTACAATGAGCAGTTCTTC
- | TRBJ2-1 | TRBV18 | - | CASSPGTAPYNEQFF | TGTGCCAGCTCACCAGGGACTGCCCCGTACAATGAGCAGTTCTTC
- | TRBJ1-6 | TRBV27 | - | CASSLTREVYSPLHF | TGTGCCAGCAGTTTAACCCGGGAGGTTTATTCACCCCTCCACTTT
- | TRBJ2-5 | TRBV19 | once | CASSTSPFLKTQYF | TGTGCCAGTAGTACTAGCCCGTTTCTAAAGACCCAGTACTTC